These 22 T cell receptor beta chains came from one sample sequenced in a study of OX40 agonist ivuxolimab in advanced cancers. Libraries were made using the immunoSEQ multiplex PCR assay. Not all clones reach the TCRdb copy of this immuneACCESS table, which keeps in-frame sequences only. Checked studies attribute under half of the gap to unresolved V genes and leave the rest unexplained. This sample holds some 70,000 clones; less than 95% were observed only once. The ten largest clones take up about 1% of the sample. The input for sequencing was CD4+ or CD8+ T cells sorted from blood, taken in a trial of the OX40 agonist ivuxolimab. The source of these receptors is an adult with an advanced solid tumor such as melanoma, head and neck, liver or kidney cancer.

The V gene is TRBV11-1, the J gene TRBJ2-3; TRBD2 agrees at 11 bases. From germline, CDR1 is SGHAT and CDR2 FQDESV (reference sequence). The CDR3 is 16 residues long. Unmatched junction bases numbered 4, after V lost 5 bases and J lost 0 bases. The CDR3 bases are TGTGCCAGCAGCACAGGGACTAGCGGAAGCACAGATACGCAGTATTTT. Amino acid sequence: CASSTGTSGSTDTQYF.

The rearrangement links TRBV25-1 to TRBJ2-3; D gene unclear. Germline-derived CDR1 and CDR2 are MGHDK and SYGVNS. V shed 3 bases and J shed 13 bases, with 14 bases lying between them. The CDR3 length is 12 residues. CDR3 in DNA: TGTGCCAGCAGTGATTCGACGCCTCGGAAGTATTTT. Its translation: CASSDSTPRKYF.

The DNA of the CDR3 is TGTGCCAGCTCACCACTGAGACAGGGTCTGAGCAATCAGCCCCAGCATTTT. This translates into CASSPLRQGLSNQPQHF. This rearrangement joins TRBV18 to TRBJ1-5, with TRBD1 matching over 7 bases. The CDR3 covers 17 residues. Germline V gene lookup returns CDR1 KGHSH and CDR2 LQKENI. The V and J ends lost 1 base and 1 base, in that order; junction bases with no gene match: 7.

This clone was observed once. This chain connects TRBV28 to TRBJ1-6; TRBD1 matches 9 bases. V dropped 4 bases and J dropped 9; count of bases not matched to a gene: 7. The CDR3 runs to 15 residues. CDR1 and CDR2 from the germline V gene are MDHEN and SYDVKM. CDR3 loop: CASSSGQGLASPLHF. The CDR3 region has the DNA TGTGCCAGCAGTTCGGGACAGGGTTTAGCTTCACCCCTCCACTTT.

This clone has more than one count but fewer than ten. CDR3 loop: CASSEEGLGYGYTF. CDR3 bases: TGTGCCAGCAGTGAAGAGGGGCTGGGCTATGGCTACACCTTC. This chain links TRBV2 with TRBJ1-2; tentative D call: TRBD1 (5 bases). Trimming removed 1 base from V and 4 bases from J, with 10 bases in between. The CDR3 runs 14 residues. CDR1 is SNHLY, CDR2 FYNNEI, per germline.

This clone was seen only a few times. V and J are TRBV5-1 and TRBJ2-7; 11 positions match TRBD2. The CDR3 is 17 residues long. V lost 3 bases to trimming and J lost 4 bases; unmatched junction nucleotides: 12. CDR1 is SGHRS and CDR2 is YFSETQ in the germline V gene. CDR3 sequence reads: CASSSTGSGGAGYEQYF. The CDR3 nucleotides are TGCGCCAGCAGCTCAACTGGTAGCGGGGGGGCCGGATACGAGCAGTACTTC.

V usage is TRBV7-3 and J usage is TRBJ2-7; D may be TRBD1 (6 bases). Trimming stripped 5 bases from V and 7 bases from J, with 18 bases between. Germline CDR1 reads SGHTA; CDR2 reads FQGTGA. CDR3 length: 14 residues. In nucleotides, the CDR3 is TGTGCCAGCAGCCTGGGGTCAGGGGTTGGGGAGCAGTACTTC. As protein: CASSLGSGVGEQYF.

CDR3 protein: CASSPGRYEQYF. The DNA of the CDR3 is TGTGCCAGCAGCCCCGGACGCTACGAGCAGTACTTC. The chain links TRBV11-2 to TRBJ2-7; D is ambiguous. Looked up from germline, CDR1 is SGHAT and CDR2 is FQNNGV. This CDR3 is built from 12 residues. Deletions cut 5 bases from V and 3 bases from J, with 8 bases between.

The V call is TRBV9, the J call TRBJ2-7; no reliable D call. The CDR3 runs 14 residues. CDR1 SGDLS and CDR2 YYNGEE come from the germline V gene. With 0 bases removed from V and 7 bases from J, the gap between germline ends came to 14 bases. CDR3 bases: TGTGCCAGCAGCGTAGGGGTGGGCGATCGGGAGCAGTACTTC. As protein: CASSVGVGDREQYF.

The chain joins TRBV7-9 to TRBJ1-1, with a tentative D call TRBD1 (6 bases). With 4 bases removed from V and 4 bases from J, the gap between germline ends came to 13 bases. The CDR3 extends over 14 amino acids. The V gene's germline CDR1 is SEHNR and CDR2 FQNEAQ (reference sequence). The chain's CDR3 is CASSWGQEFTEAFF. The CDR3 region has the DNA TGTGCCAGCAGCTGGGGGCAGGAGTTCACTGAAGCTTTCTTT.

The chain is built from TRBV9 and TRBJ2-6, with D uncertain. The CDR3 is 14 residues long. The V and J ends lost 1 base and 6 bases respectively, with 8 bases between them. Germline CDR1 SGDLS, CDR2 YYNGEE. The CDR3 sequence is CASSVPGLANVLTF. DNA for the CDR3: TGTGCCAGCAGCGTACCCGGTTTGGCCAACGTCCTGACTTTC. The full variable domain, with the rest looked up from reference TRBV9 and TRBJ2-6, is DSGVTQTPKHLITATGQRVTLRCSPRSGDLSVYWYQQSLDQGLQFLIQYYNGEERAKGNILERFSAQQFPDLHSELNLSSLELGDSALYFCASSVPGLANVLTFGAGSRLTVL.

The chain joins TRBV5-1 to TRBJ1-2; no clear D gene. The V gene lost 1 base and the J gene lost 2 bases, with 6 bases spanning the gap. Germline V gene data show CDR1 as SGHRS and CDR2 as YFSETQ. The CDR3 covers 13 residues. As DNA, the CDR3 is TGCGCCAGCAGCTTGCAAGGGAACTATGGCTACACCTTC. Encoded protein: CASSLQGNYGYTF. The full variable domain, completed using reference TRBV5-1 and TRBJ1-2, is KAGVTQTPRYLIKTRGQQVTLSCSPISGHRSVSWYQQTPGQGLQFLFEYFSETQRNKGNFPGRFSGRQFSNSRSEMNVSTLELGDSALYLCASSLQGNYGYTFGSGTRLTVV.

The rearrangement uses TRBV7-9 and TRBJ1-2; D unclear. CDR1 is SEHNR, CDR2 FQNEAQ, per germline (reference sequence). Trimming stripped 3 bases from V and 5 bases from J, with 16 bases between. This CDR3 has 15 amino acids. The CDR3, as DNA: TGTGCCAGCAGCTTCGGAACGCGGGGAGGGTATGGCTACACCTTC. Its protein product is CASSFGTRGGYGYTF.

This sequence joins TRBV19 and TRBJ1-3; no reliable D call. The CDR3 contains 16 residues. Germline V gene sequence: CDR1 LNHDA, CDR2 SQIVND (reference sequence). Trimming stripped 3 bases from V and 0 bases from J, with 12 bases between. The CDR3 reads CASSIAGKSSGNTIYF. The CDR3 nucleotides are TGTGCCAGTAGTATTGCAGGCAAGAGCTCTGGAAACACCATATATTTT.

CDR3 in amino acids: CASSLGRDNNEQFF. The CDR3 nucleotides read TGTGCCAGCTCACTAGGTCGGGACAACAATGAGCAGTTCTTC. This rearrangement joins TRBV18 to TRBJ2-1; possible D gene TRBD1, 6 bases. The CDR3 is 14 amino acids. With 4 bases removed from V and 5 bases from J, the gap between germline ends came to 12 bases. The germline gives CDR1 KGHSH, CDR2 LQKENI.

CDR3 protein: CASSIDVNGDGYTF. CDR3 nucleotide sequence: TGTGCCAGTAGTATCGATGTTAACGGGGATGGCTACACCTTC. This rearrangement joins TRBV19 to TRBJ1-2; D is uncertain. The CDR3 sequence is 14 residues long. The germline V gene encodes CDR1 LNHDA and CDR2 SQIVND (reference sequence). V was clipped by 3 bases and J by 6 bases, with 14 bases between them.

This clone showed up just a few times. V gene TRBV10-1 combines with J gene TRBJ1-6; D not certain. Per germline, CDR1 WNHNN and CDR2 SYGVQD (reference sequence). V lost 10 bases, J lost 5 bases, and 18 bases lay in between. The CDR3 loop spans 15 amino acids. Here the CDR3 DNA reads TGCGCCAATCCGTTCCGGACGGAAGATAATTCACCCCTCCACTTT. Translation: CANPFRTEDNSPLHF.

The chain combines TRBV9 with TRBJ1-6; the D is unclear. This CDR3 region has 15 residues. The V gene's germline CDR1 is SGDLS and CDR2 YYNGEE. With 3 bases removed from V and 4 bases from J, the gap between germline ends came to 11 bases. CDR3 amino acids: CASSEVAAYNSPLHF. The CDR3 region has the DNA TGTGCCAGCAGCGAGGTGGCAGCGTATAATTCACCCCTCCACTTT.

This chain uses TRBV18 with TRBJ2-3, with 12 positions matching TRBD2. V trimming: 6 bases; J trimming: 2 bases; junction bases outside the gene matches: 3. The CDR3 sequence is 15 residues long. Germline V gives CDR1 KGHSH, CDR2 LQKENI. Here the CDR3 DNA reads TGTGCCAGCTCGCGGACTAGCGGGAACACAGATACGCAGTATTTT. Translating it yields CASSRTSGNTDTQYF.

The chain links TRBV11-2 to TRBJ2-2; D is ambiguous. V lost 3 bases to trimming and J lost 0 bases, with 11 bases between them. The V gene's germline CDR1 is SGHAT and CDR2 FQNNGV. The CDR3 is 16 amino acids. CDR3 protein: CASSFRRLSNTGELFF. The CDR3 coding sequence is TGTGCCAGCAGCTTTAGGCGTCTGTCGAACACCGGGGAGCTGTTTTTT.

The genes are TRBV19 and TRBJ2-2; no clear D. This CDR3 contains 14 residues. CDR1 is LNHDA and CDR2 is SQIVND in the germline V gene (reference sequence). The V gene lost 7 bases and the J gene lost 4 bases, with 13 bases spanning the gap. The CDR3 DNA reads as TGTGCCAGTACGGCGGAGACGTCCACCGGGGAGCTGTTTTTT. It translates to CASTAETSTGELFF.

In nucleotides, the CDR3 is TGTGCCAGCAGCCGCCAAAGCGGGGGAACAGATACGCAGTATTTT. As protein: CASSRQSGGTDTQYF. The V gene is TRBV7-2, the J gene TRBJ2-3; TRBD2 aligns across 8 bases. The CDR3 spans 15 residues. Germline lookup yields CDR1 SGHTA and CDR2 FQGNSA. V dropped 5 bases and J dropped 3; count of bases not matched to a gene: 7.